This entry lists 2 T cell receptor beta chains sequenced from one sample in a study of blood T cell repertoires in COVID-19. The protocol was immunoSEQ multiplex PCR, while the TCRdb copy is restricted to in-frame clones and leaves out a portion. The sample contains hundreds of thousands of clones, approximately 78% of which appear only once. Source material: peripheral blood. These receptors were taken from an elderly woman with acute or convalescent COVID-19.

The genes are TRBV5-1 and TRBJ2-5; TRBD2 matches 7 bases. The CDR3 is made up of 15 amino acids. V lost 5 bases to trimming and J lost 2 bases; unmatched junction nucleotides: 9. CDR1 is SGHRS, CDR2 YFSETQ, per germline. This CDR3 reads CASSFSGGSQETQYF. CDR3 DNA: TGCGCCAGCAGTTTCAGCGGCGGGAGTCAAGAGACCCAGTACTTC.

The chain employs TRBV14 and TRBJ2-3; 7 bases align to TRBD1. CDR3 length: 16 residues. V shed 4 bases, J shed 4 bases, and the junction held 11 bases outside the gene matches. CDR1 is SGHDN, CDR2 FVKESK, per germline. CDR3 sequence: CASSPSFGQAPDTQYF. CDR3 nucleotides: TGTGCCAGCAGCCCTTCTTTTGGACAGGCCCCAGATACGCAGTATTTT.